These T cell receptor beta chains were read from a single sample in a study of CXCR3-negative and CXCR3-positive naive CD8 T cells. TCRdb reprocessed the 5' RACE reads, keeping one entry per CDR3 protein, no DNA. The sample's table shows under 60,000 distinct CDR3 sequences. Material: naive CXCR3+ CD8+ T cells from blood. The source of these receptors is a human donor in good health. Some clones in this sample may be carry-over from other donors' samples. Each CDR3 is given with its conserved first and last residue.

V	J	CDR3
TRBV6-2/TRBV6-3	TRBJ2-3	CASRTEGGGEADTQYF
TRBV10-3	TRBJ1-1	CAINYGTATEAFF
TRBV7-2	TRBJ1-1	CASSLGGLTEAFF
TRBV29-1	TRBJ2-7	CSVEDFNYEQYF
TRBV7-2	TRBJ1-4	CASSPEPATNEKLFF
TRBV29-1	TRBJ2-1	CSAPLAGGPGSYNEQFF
TRBV28	TRBJ2-3	CASSSRYLRGLPGTQYF
TRBV29-1	TRBJ2-1	CSVEGGGSSCNEQFF
TRBV6-2/TRBV6-3	TRBJ2-7	CASSVQGDPFYEQYF
TRBV6-5	TRBJ2-7	CASSYSLLPATGKLETTYEQYF
TRBV12-3/TRBV12-4	TRBJ2-5	CASRPWRGQETQYF
TRBV20-1	TRBJ2-7	CSAAAYRITYEQYF
TRBV7-2	TRBJ2-3	CASSRADFSTDTQYF
TRBV12-3/TRBV12-4	TRBJ1-1	CASSLSQGLNTEAFF
TRBV7-8	TRBJ1-5	CASSPTAYSNQPQHF
TRBV6-2/TRBV6-3	TRBJ2-7	CASSYSSGGYYEQYF
TRBV5-4	TRBJ2-1	CASSLAGLDNEQFF
TRBV12-3/TRBV12-4	TRBJ1-1	CASSPSNTEAFF
TRBV6-5	TRBJ1-1	CASIERGNTEAFF
TRBV29-1	TRBJ2-7	CSVEDLRGDEQYF
TRBV9	TRBJ2-7	CASSGGSTAYYEQYF
TRBV4-3	TRBJ2-7	CASSQDFTGYEQYF
TRBV6-2/TRBV6-3	TRBJ2-1	CASSLMDTYNEQFF
TRBV4-3	TRBJ2-7	CASSQVVGGREQYF
TRBV7-8	TRBJ2-2	CASSLTSGGTGELFF
TRBV20-1	TRBJ1-5	CSARDMGGGQPQHF
TRBV6-6	TRBJ2-5	CASSYELGRRQETQYF
TRBV10-1	TRBJ2-2	CASSESTRGTGELFF
TRBV12-3/TRBV12-4	TRBJ1-1	CASSLPPRARDTEAFF
TRBV28	TRBJ2-1	CASSLRGGVQMNEQFF
TRBV4-3	TRBJ2-1	CASSAGTGEVDEQFF
TRBV20-1	TRBJ2-7	CSARDLEEGGDYEQYF
TRBV10-3	TRBJ2-7	CAISEFQRTGSYEQYF
TRBV20-1	TRBJ1-2	CSARDFGQANYGYTF
TRBV6-4	TRBJ1-2	CASMTGGDGYTF
TRBV7-3	TRBJ2-1	CASSHKGRGSSYNEQFF
TRBV2	TRBJ2-4	CASISQNIQYF
TRBV7-2	TRBJ2-1	CASSFGTDYNEQFF
TRBV28	TRBJ2-7	CASTAPRSYEQYF
TRBV7-9	TRBJ2-7	CASSYLPGQGRYEQYF
TRBV29-1	TRBJ2-3	CSAETGGADTQYF